This T cell receptor beta chain originates from a study of cytomegalovirus exposure and HLA in healthy donors. This PCR relied on a set of 60 Vbeta primers and 13 Jbeta primers. This table comes from immunoSEQ multiplex PCR, and its TCRdb copy is limited to in-frame clones, with some not included. The sample has roughly 60,000 clones, roughly 84% seen once. In germline, CDR1 is MNHNY, CDR2 SVGAGI (reference sequence). With 5 bases clipped from V and 1 base from J, the junction kept 2 bases outside the gene matches. The CDR3 is 13 amino acids. This clone was found a few times. Sequencing was carried out using PBMCs. This TCR came from a man aged 30 to 45 in good health and CMV-seronegative. The chain carries TRBV6-6 and TRBJ2-7; TRBD1 agrees at 7 bases. The CDR3 reads CASSHRGSYEQYF. The CDR3 nucleotides are TGTGCCAGCAGTCACAGGGGATCCTACGAGCAGTACTTC.